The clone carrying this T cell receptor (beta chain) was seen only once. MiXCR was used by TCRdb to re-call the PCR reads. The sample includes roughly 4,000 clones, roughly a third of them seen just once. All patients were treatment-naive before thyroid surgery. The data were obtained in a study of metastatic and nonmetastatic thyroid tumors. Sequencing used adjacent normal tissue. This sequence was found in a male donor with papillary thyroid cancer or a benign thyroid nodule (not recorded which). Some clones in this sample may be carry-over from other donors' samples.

DNA of the CDR3: TGCAGTGCCCCTGGTCCGATGGCCTACGAGCAGTACTTC. Encoded protein: CSAPGPMAYEQYF. The rearrangement uses TRBV20-1 and TRBJ2-7; D remains unclear. This CDR3 contains 13 residues. Germline assignment: CDR1 DFQATT and CDR2 SNEGSKA (reference sequence). V shed 6 bases and J shed 2 bases, with 14 bases lying between them.